The 18 T cell receptor beta chains below come from one sample, sequenced in a study of blood T cell repertoires in COVID-19. Clones were read by immunoSEQ multiplex PCR, and TCRdb kept only the in-frame ones, dropping some. The sample shows 260,000 or so clones, 75% to 90% of them seen only once. Sequenced: PBMCs or T cells enriched from blood (not recorded which). Receptors originate from a woman in her forties or fifties who had recovered from COVID-19.

This chain connects TRBV5-1 to TRBJ2-5; possible D gene TRBD2, 5 bases. Germline V gene lookup returns CDR1 SGHRS and CDR2 YFSETQ. V was shortened by 5 bases and J by 3 bases, with 17 bases between the two germline ends. The CDR3 spans 15 residues. CDR3 coding DNA: TGCGCCAGCAGTCGACGGGGTTTCGTTGAAGAGACCCAGTACTTC. Translated: CASSRRGFVEETQYF.

This clone was counted only a few times. The same CDR3 is also encoded by other DNA sequences in this sample. V is TRBV2 and J is TRBJ1-6; TRBD1 matches 7 bases. Germline V CDR1 and CDR2: SNHLY, FYNNEI. The CDR3 consists of 15 residues. With V trimmed by 1 base and J by 7 bases, 4 bases remained unmatched. CDR3 DNA: TGTGCCAGCAGTGAAGGGACAGGAAGAAATTCACCCCTCCACTTT. Its translation is CASSEGTGRNSPLHF.

This rearrangement joins TRBV9 to TRBJ2-5; D is possibly TRBD2 (6 bases). Germline V gives CDR1 SGDLS, CDR2 YYNGEE. This CDR3 region has 14 residues. The germline V and J ends were trimmed by 4 bases and 4 bases, with 14 bases remaining between them. CDR3 coding DNA: TGTGCCAGCAGCACAGGAGGGTTTATAGAGACCCAGTACTTC. Protein sequence: CASSTGGFIETQYF.

V usage is TRBV7-7 and J usage is TRBJ2-1; 10 positions match TRBD2. Losses at the gene ends were 5 bases for V and 6 bases for J; bases not matched to a gene: 7. Looked up from germline, CDR1 is SSHAT and CDR2 is FNYEAQ (reference sequence). The CDR3 spans 15 residues. The CDR3 sequence: CASSPGTSVLNEQFF. The CDR3 DNA reads TGTGCCAGCAGCCCCGGGACTAGCGTACTCAATGAGCAGTTCTTC.

The chain has TRBV7-2 and TRBJ2-3, with TRBD1 matching over 9 bases. J gave up 3 bases and V 5 bases, and 9 bases lay outside the gene matches. The germline gives CDR1 SGHTA, CDR2 FQGNSA. The CDR3 runs to 16 residues. The CDR3 DNA sequence: TGTGCCAGCAGCCCCGCCGGGACAGGGCCAACAGATACGCAGTATTTT. This gives the protein CASSPAGTGPTDTQYF.

This clone was observed once. The genes are TRBV6-5 and TRBJ1-2, with 10 bases fitting TRBD1. Germline V CDR1 and CDR2: MNHEY, SVGAGI. Losses at the gene ends were 2 bases for V and 8 bases for J; bases not matched to a gene: 5. CDR3 length: 14 residues. CDR3 loop: CASSYTGQGVGYTF. For the CDR3, the DNA is TGTGCCAGCAGTTACACCGGACAGGGGGTAGGCTACACCTTC.

This clone has only one observation. The rearrangement joins TRBV5-6 to TRBJ1-4; D is ambiguous. Trimming removed 5 bases at V and 3 bases at J, with 11 bases between. Germline CDR1 reads SGHDT; CDR2 reads YYEEEE. The CDR3 spans 14 residues. This CDR3 reads CASSRGVPNEKLFF. As DNA, the CDR3 is TGTGCCAGCAGTCGAGGAGTCCCTAATGAAAAACTGTTTTTT.

The chain carries TRBV18 and TRBJ2-3, with a weak D call TRBD1 (5 bases). CDR3 length: 12 residues. The V gene's germline CDR1 is KGHSH and CDR2 LQKENI. The V and J ends lost 3 bases and 5 bases respectively, with 6 bases between them. CDR3 DNA sequence: TGTGCCAGCTCACCGACAGTAGATACGCAGTATTTT. The encoded protein is CASSPTVDTQYF.

This clone was seen a single time. The chain is built from TRBV9 and TRBJ2-5; no clear D. CDR1 is SGDLS and CDR2 is YYNGEE in the germline V gene. This CDR3 has 15 amino acids. Trimming removed 0 bases from V and 0 bases from J, with 9 bases in between. The CDR3 sequence is CASSVGGWDQETQYF. CDR3 sequence (DNA): TGTGCCAGCAGCGTAGGAGGTTGGGACCAAGAGACCCAGTACTTC.

V gene TRBV7-2 combines with J gene TRBJ1-6; 8 nucleotides line up with TRBD1. The ends lost 3 bases at V and 5 bases at J; junction bases unmatched: 6. This CDR3 spans 16 amino acids. The germline V gene has CDR1 SGHTA and CDR2 FQGNSA. The CDR3 region is CASSFFGQGHNSPLHF. The CDR3 DNA follows: TGTGCCAGCAGCTTCTTCGGACAGGGTCATAATTCACCCCTCCACTTT.

This chain connects TRBV12-5 to TRBJ2-7, with D possibly TRBD1 on 6 matching bases. V was trimmed by 0 bases and J by 2 bases, leaving 14 bases between them. Germline-derived CDR1 and CDR2 are LGHNT and FRNRAP. This CDR3 is 16 amino acids long. The CDR3 sequence: CASGLVHREGAYEQYF. For the CDR3, the DNA is TGTGCTAGTGGTTTGGTACACAGAGAGGGGGCCTACGAGCAGTACTTC.

J is TRBJ1-6 and V is TRBV19, with 8 bases matching TRBD1. The CDR3 contains 16 residues. V trimming: 3 bases; J trimming: 7 bases; junction bases outside the gene matches: 8. Germline V gene lookup returns CDR1 LNHDA and CDR2 SQIVND (reference sequence). CDR3 amino acids: CASSMSRGRVNSPLHF. The CDR3 DNA sequence: TGTGCCAGTAGTATGTCCAGGGGGCGCGTAAATTCACCCCTCCACTTT.

The V gene is TRBV7-6, the J gene TRBJ1-5; D gene uncertain. Per the germline V gene, CDR1 is SGHVS and CDR2 is FNYEAQ. V was shortened by 8 bases and J by 5 bases, with 13 bases between the two germline ends. CDR3 length equals 13 residues. This chain's CDR3 is CASGLNVHQPQHF. The CDR3 coding sequence is TGTGCCAGCGGTCTAAACGTCCATCAGCCCCAGCATTTT. The whole variable domain, filled in from reference TRBV7-6 and TRBJ1-5, reads GAGVSQSPRYKVTKRGQDVALRCDPISGHVSLYWYRQALGQGPEFLTYFNYEAQQDKSGLPNDRFSAERPEGSISTLTIQRTEQRDSAMYRCASGLNVHQPQHFGDGTRLSIL.

The chain combines TRBV3-1 (or the pseudogene TRBV3-2) with TRBJ1-1; 7 bases align to TRBD1. This CDR3 comprises 14 residues. Germline CDR1 reads LGHDT; CDR2 reads YNNKEL (reference sequence). The V gene end was trimmed by 5 bases and the J gene end by 2 bases; junction bases not matched to a gene: 5. The CDR3 DNA follows: TGTGCCAGCAGCTTTCGACAGGGTAACACTGAAGCTTTCTTT. It specifies CASSFRQGNTEAFF.

J is TRBJ1-4 and V is TRBV9, with TRBD1 matching 8 bases. The CDR3 has 15 amino acids. Germline CDR1 SGDLS, CDR2 YYNGEE. The V and J ends lost 2 bases and 2 bases, in that order; junction bases with no gene match: 2. CDR3 sequence (DNA): TGTGCCAGCAGCGTGACAGGGGCGACTAATGAAAAACTGTTTTTT. Its translation is CASSVTGATNEKLFF.

The chain uses TRBV21-1 and TRBJ2-5; no check of the table's D call, TRBD2, against the DNA was made. TRBV21-1 is noted as a pseudogene. The CDR3 is 17 residues long. CDR3 protein: CASSLIKTSGDQETQYF. CDR3 DNA sequence: TGTGCCAGCAGCCTAATAAAGACTAGCGGAGATCAAGAGACCCAGTACTTC.

This clone has at least ten counts. The gene calls are TRBV7-9 and TRBJ2-7; 12 nucleotides agree with TRBD1. In germline, CDR1 is SEHNR, CDR2 FQNEAQ (reference sequence). This CDR3 contains 15 residues. V lost 6 bases to trimming and J lost 5 bases; unmatched junction nucleotides: 8. The CDR3 loop reads CASSPPGQGADEQYF. CDR3 sequence (DNA): TGTGCCAGCAGTCCACCGGGACAGGGGGCGGACGAGCAGTACTTC.

V usage is TRBV4-2 and J usage is TRBJ1-5, with 11 positions matching TRBD1. V lost 1 base and J lost 1; bases outside the gene matches: 9. The CDR3 runs 19 residues. Germline values: CDR1 LGHNA, CDR2 YNFKEQ. CDR3 protein: CASSQGPGQGDFSNQPQHF. The DNA of the CDR3 is TGTGCCAGCAGCCAAGGACCGGGACAGGGGGATTTCAGCAATCAGCCCCAGCATTTT.